This T cell receptor (beta chain) is drawn from a study of Ad26.COV2.S vaccination and SARS-CoV-2 variants. At the level of the study: Recipients of Ad26.COV2.S got it intramuscularly, once or twice 56 days apart.

Comments on this clone: Its antigen is not known.

Only in-frame clones appear in the TCRdb table, and some are missing; sequencing was by immunoSEQ multiplex PCR. The sample holds 320,000 or so clones; roughly nine tenths are singletons and the top ten take about 5%. Study observations and caveats: The TCR breadth and depth analyses may have produced an underestimate of total T cell responses. Considerable breadth of spike-specific CD8+ and CD4+ T cell responses has reportedly been documented following vaccination.

The sample's treatment: roughly 20 received Ad26.COV2.S at low or high dose, single or two shots; several received placebo; per-sample allocation not given. Specimen acquisition occurred on day 63 following the initial vaccine or placebo injection. The material was peripheral blood, obtained in a trial of Ad26.COV2.S vaccine versus placebo. The TCR sequence derives from a person aged 18-60 years who received the Ad26.COV2.S COVID-19 vaccine or a placebo.

The CDR3 here is CASSQDGEPYNEQFF. CDR3 nucleotide sequence: TGCGCCAGCAGCCAAGATGGGGAGCCCTACAATGAGCAGTTCTTC. The chain carries TRBV4-3 and TRBJ2-1; D perhaps matches TRBD2 (5 bases). Deletions cut 0 bases from V and 2 bases from J, with 8 bases between. The CDR3 is made up of 15 amino acids. From germline, CDR1 is LGHNA and CDR2 YSLEER.